This T cell receptor (beta chain) was recorded in a study of cytomegalovirus exposure and HLA in healthy donors. Points from the study as a whole: Within a later analysis, the majority of CMV-associated TCR beta chains appeared HLA-restricted. When the data were analyzed later, several of the most significant clusters appeared to be linked to common viral pathogens.

Amplification used 60 Vbeta primers and 13 Jbeta primers. TCRdb's table, derived via immunoSEQ multiplex PCR, lists solely in-frame clones and lacks some. Of 180,000 or so clones in the sample, about three quarters were seen once. Unrecorded immune exposure was likely among donors, who were nominally healthy when sampled. Of note for this clone: Its target is unknown.

The CDR3 contains 18 residues. In germline, CDR1 is SGHRS, CDR2 YFSETQ. The V gene end was trimmed by 0 bases and the J gene end by 2 bases; junction bases not matched to a gene: 4. The sample taken for sequencing was PBMCs. This clonotype originated in a woman aged 55-70 years in good health and CMV-seropositive. The chain employs TRBV5-1 and TRBJ2-1; 14 bases fit TRBD2. The CDR3 region is CASSLVGTSGSPYNEQFF. The CDR3 DNA reads TGCGCCAGCAGCTTGGTGGGGACTAGCGGGAGTCCCTACAATGAGCAGTTCTTC.